This T cell receptor beta chain was retrieved from a study of CD8+ T cells in alopecia areata. cDNA reverse transcribed from extracted RNA served as the sequencing template. Sequencing was performed with immunoSEQ multiplex PCR; in TCRdb, only in-frame clones are kept and a portion is missing. The sample lists 180,000 or so clones, about 72% seen once, with over 9.5% in the top ten. Per the germline V gene, CDR1 is MGHRA and CDR2 is YSYEKL. With 0 bases clipped from V and 2 bases from J, the junction kept 7 bases outside the gene matches. This CDR3 spans 17 amino acids. Sequencing was performed on CD8+ T cells sorted from blood, taken at week 0. The TCR was taken from a human donor with alopecia areata. The chain recombines TRBV4-1 with TRBJ1-1; TRBD1 agrees at 9 bases. The CDR3 loop is CASSQEGGTGYNTEAFF. The DNA of the CDR3 is TGCGCCAGCAGCCAAGAGGGGGGGACAGGGTACAACACTGAAGCTTTCTTT.